Each of the 15 T cell receptor beta chains below was sequenced from the same sample in a study of T cell clones after liver transplantation. TCRdb keeps only in-frame clones here, not all; method: immunoSEQ multiplex PCR. The table has more than 95,000 clones, 90% seen once. The sample was CD4+ T cells from blood, taken 12 months after liver transplant. These receptors all stem from a human patient who received a liver transplant. Some T cells may be graft donor cells.

The chain has TRBV9 and TRBJ2-6, with 8 bases fitting TRBD1. The CDR3 contains 15 residues. Germline V gene sequence: CDR1 SGDLS, CDR2 YYNGEE. After removal of 4 bases from V and 4 bases from J, the junction contained 4 bases not matched to a gene. The chain's CDR3 is CASSPGQGGANVLTF. CDR3 bases: TGTGCCAGCAGCCCTGGACAGGGAGGGGCCAACGTCCTGACTTTC. The full variable domain, in which reference TRBV9 and TRBJ2-6 provide the parts outside the CDR3, is DSGVTQTPKHLITATGQRVTLRCSPRSGDLSVYWYQQSLDQGLQFLIQYYNGEERAKGNILERFSAQQFPDLHSELNLSSLELGDSALYFCASSPGQGGANVLTFGAGSRLTVL.

J is TRBJ2-7 and V is TRBV18; D possibly corresponds to TRBD1 (5 bases). Germline CDR1 KGHSH, CDR2 LQKENI. The CDR3 contains 14 residues. The ends were cut back, 2 bases at V and 5 bases at J, with 13 bases in the middle. Written as DNA, the CDR3 is TGTGCCAGCTCACCATTGGACACGGGCCACGAGCAGTACTTC. This translates into CASSPLDTGHEQYF.

The chain links TRBV7-2 to TRBJ2-5; 15 bases fit TRBD2. The CDR3 extends over 14 amino acids. Germline loops: CDR1 SGHTA, CDR2 FQGNSA. The J segment lost 4 bases and the V segment lost 11 bases, leaving 5 bases of the junction unmatched. This CDR3 reads CARGGLAGGETQYF. For the CDR3, the DNA is TGTGCCCGAGGGGGACTAGCGGGAGGAGAGACCCAGTACTTC.

The V gene is TRBV19, the J gene TRBJ2-1, with TRBD1 identical over 9 bases. The germline V gene encodes CDR1 LNHDA and CDR2 SQIVND (reference sequence). The CDR3 runs to 15 residues. The V gene end was trimmed by 5 bases and the J gene end by 8 bases; junction bases not matched to a gene: 10. The DNA of the CDR3 is TGTGCCAGTAGTGTACAGGGGGCCCTTAGCGATGAGCAGTTCTTC. Amino acids: CASSVQGALSDEQFF.

This clone was seen once. The chain combines TRBV6-5 with TRBJ2-3, with a weak D call TRBD2 (6 bases). Germline V gene data show CDR1 as MNHEY and CDR2 as SVGAGI. The V gene lost 6 bases and the J gene lost 0 bases, with 13 bases spanning the gap. This CDR3 contains 15 residues. The DNA for the CDR3 is TGTGCCAGCAGCTCTGCTAGCGAAAGCACAGATACGCAGTATTTT. It codes for CASSSASESTDTQYF.

The chain recombines TRBV10-3 with TRBJ1-1; 7 bases fit TRBD1. The V segment lost 6 bases and the J segment 5 bases; nucleotides outside the gene matches: 9. CDR1 ENHRY and CDR2 SYGVKD come from the germline V gene. The CDR3 is made up of 14 amino acids. CDR3 coding DNA: TGTGCCATCAGAGCCGACAGGGCGGTAACTGAAGCTTTCTTT. It yields the protein CAIRADRAVTEAFF.

This chain uses TRBV7-3 with TRBJ2-3, with TRBD2 identical over 14 bases. CDR1 and CDR2 from the germline V gene are SGHTA and FQGTGA. The CDR3 spans 15 residues. V gave up 3 bases and J gave up 4 bases; unmatched junction bases: 0. Here the CDR3 DNA reads TGTGCCAGCAGCTTGGGACTAGCGGGAGCAGATACGCAGTATTTT. Translating it yields CASSLGLAGADTQYF.

The rearrangement links TRBV2 to TRBJ1-2; possible D gene TRBD1, 5 bases. Germline lookup yields CDR1 SNHLY and CDR2 FYNNEI. V was clipped by 4 bases and J by 8 bases, with 14 bases between them. The length of the CDR3 is 13 residues. In nucleotides, the CDR3 is TGTGCCAGCAGTGTAACAGGCTTAGAGGGCTACACCTTC. Encoded protein: CASSVTGLEGYTF.

The chain links TRBV5-1 to TRBJ2-3; possibly TRBD1 for D (5 bases). CDR1 and CDR2 from the germline V gene are SGHRS and YFSETQ. Trimming removed 0 bases at V and 1 base at J, with 9 bases between. There are 15 residues in the CDR3. The CDR3 sequence is CASSLDARGTDTQYF. The CDR3 DNA follows: TGCGCCAGCAGCTTGGACGCCAGGGGCACAGATACGCAGTATTTT.

The V gene is TRBV15, the J gene TRBJ2-1; maybe TRBD2 (6 bases). Trimming stripped 5 bases from V and 4 bases from J, with 12 bases between. This CDR3 is 14 amino acids long. Per germline, CDR1 LNHNV and CDR2 YYDKDF (reference sequence). In DNA form, the CDR3 reads TGTGCCACCAGCTTACTAGCTAATTACAATGAGCAGTTCTTC. Translated: CATSLLANYNEQFF. Combining the CDR3 with reference TRBV15 and TRBJ2-1 gives the whole variable domain DAMVIQNPRYQVTQFGKPVTLSCSQTLNHNVMYWYQQKSSQAPKLLFHYYDKDFNNEADTPDNFQSRRPNTSFCFLDIRSPGLGDTAMYLCATSLLANYNEQFFGPGTRLTVL.

The chain joins TRBV6-5 to TRBJ2-4; maybe TRBD2 (5 bases). Trimming cost V 7 bases and J 0 bases, with 13 bases left between them. The germline V gene has CDR1 MNHEY and CDR2 SVGAGI. This CDR3 is built from 15 residues. Written as DNA, the CDR3 is TGTGCCAGCACCACCACGGGGTTAGCCAAAAACATTCAGTACTTC. Protein: CASTTTGLAKNIQYF.

The rearrangement uses TRBV7-2 and TRBJ2-5; D is possibly TRBD2 (6 bases). V shed 5 bases and J shed 7 bases, with 20 bases lying between them. The CDR3 runs to 15 residues. Germline lookup yields CDR1 SGHTA and CDR2 FQGNSA. CDR3 protein: CASSQRPRSGGTQYF. The DNA of the CDR3 is TGTGCCAGCAGCCAAAGACCCCGATCCGGGGGGACCCAGTACTTC.

The chain recombines TRBV5-1 with TRBJ2-5, with TRBD1 identical over 8 bases. The V and J ends lost 4 bases and 2 bases, in that order; junction bases with no gene match: 4. The length of the CDR3 is 14 residues. Germline V lookup: CDR1 SGHRS, CDR2 YFSETQ. The DNA for the CDR3 is TGCGCCAGCAGCCCCCAGGGGGCTCAAGAGACCCAGTACTTC. Translated: CASSPQGAQETQYF.

The V call is TRBV4-3, the J call TRBJ1-3; D is unresolved. The ends were cut back, 0 bases at V and 3 bases at J, with 9 bases in the middle. The CDR3 extends over 15 amino acids. Looked up from germline, CDR1 is LGHNA and CDR2 is YSLEER. Here the CDR3 reads CASSQEAAVGNTIYF. The CDR3 DNA is TGCGCCAGCAGCCAAGAGGCCGCCGTTGGAAACACCATATATTTT.

This chain connects TRBV5-1 to TRBJ2-7; the match to TRBD2 covers 14 bases. V gave up 3 bases and J gave up 4 bases; unmatched junction bases: 3. The CDR3 length is 15 residues. From germline, CDR1 is SGHRS and CDR2 YFSETQ. The CDR3 reads CASSWTSGRRYEQYF. CDR3 nucleotides: TGCGCCAGCAGCTGGACTAGCGGGAGGAGGTACGAGCAGTACTTC. The whole variable domain, remainder taken from reference TRBV5-1 and TRBJ2-7, is KAGVTQTPRYLIKTRGQQVTLSCSPISGHRSVSWYQQTPGQGLQFLFEYFSETQRNKGNFPGRFSGRQFSNSRSEMNVSTLELGDSALYLCASSWTSGRRYEQYFGPGTRLTVT.